These T cell receptor beta chains were read from a single sample in a study of neurological immune-mediated disorders. TCRdb fed the 5' RACE reads into MiXCR, producing one record per CDR3 protein. The sample lists about 90,000 distinct CDR3 sequences; about 13% were seen once. Sequenced sample: PBMCs. The receptors stem from a female donor with HTLV-1-associated myelopathy (HAM/TSP). The CDR3 runs from the conserved cysteine through the conserved F or W. A D gene is named only where the DNA matches it firmly. Clone size is stated in some rows and not others, as once, few, many or a class when expanded.

abundance	len	d_gene	v_gene	j_gene	CDR3aa	CDR3nt
many	15	.	TRBV7-9	TRBJ2-7	CASSPRGRGSYEQYF	TGTGCCAGCAGCCCGAGGGGCAGGGGAAGTTACGAGCAGTACTTC
many	15	TRBD1	TRBV5-1	TRBJ2-7	CASSLGTGGGYEQYF	TGCGCCAGCAGCTTGGGGACAGGGGGGGGCTACGAGCAGTACTTC
.	12	TRBD1	TRBV30	TRBJ2-7	CVWSSQGYEQYF	TGTGTCTGGAGTTCACAGGGGTACGAGCAGTACTTC
.	14	.	TRBV12-3/TRBV12-4	TRBJ2-4	CASRPALAKNIQYF	TGTGCCAGCCGCCCGGCTCTAGCCAAAAACATTCAGTACTTC
.	13	.	TRBV28	TRBJ2-2	CASSLVGAGELFF	TGTGCCAGCAGTTTAGTTGGGGCCGGGGAGCTGTTTTTT
.	16	.	TRBV5-1	TRBJ2-3	CASRGRGEKEGDTQYF	TGCGCCAGCAGAGGAAGGGGGGAAAAAGAAGGAGATACGCAGTATTTT
many	17	.	TRBV20-1	TRBJ2-1	CSARDPVGGASYNEQFF	TGCAGTGCTAGAGATCCGGTCGGGGGAGCCTCCTACAATGAGCAGTTCTTC
many	14	TRBD2	TRBV12-3/TRBV12-4	TRBJ2-7	CASSTLAGGREQYF	TGTGCCAGCAGTACGCTAGCGGGGGGGCGCGAGCAGTACTTC
many	12	.	TRBV27	TRBJ2-3	CASSYRSDTQYF	TGTGCCAGCAGTTACAGATCAGATACGCAGTATTTT
few	16	TRBD2	TRBV27	TRBJ2-3	CASSERPSGFTDTQYF	TGTGCCAGCAGTGAAAGGCCTAGCGGTTTCACAGATACGCAGTATTTT
many	16	TRBD2	TRBV5-6	TRBJ2-1	CASSLGASGAYNEQFF	TGTGCCAGCAGCTTGGGGGCTAGCGGGGCCTACAATGAGCAGTTCTTC
many	12	.	TRBV5-1	TRBJ1-1	CASSLSGAEAFF	TGCGCCAGCAGCTTGTCCGGCGCTGAAGCTTTCTTT
many	16	.	TRBV5-1	TRBJ2-6	CASQERTGSGANVLTF	TGCGCCAGCCAGGAGCGGACGGGCTCTGGGGCCAACGTCCTGACTTTC
many	14	.	TRBV24-1	TRBJ2-7	CATSDSDGTYEQYF	TGTGCCACCAGTGACTCGGACGGTACCTACGAGCAGTACTTC
.	14	.	TRBV6-5	TRBJ2-1	CASSYSRQYNEQFF	TGTGCCAGCAGTTACTCGCGGCAGTACAATGAGCAGTTCTTC
many	13	TRBD2	TRBV7-2	TRBJ2-3	CASTWGGADTQYF	TGTGCCAGCACATGGGGGGGGGCAGATACGCAGTATTTT
many	16	TRBD1	TRBV27	TRBJ1-6	CASSLRGRGLRSPLHF	TGTGCCAGCAGTTTACGTGGTAGGGGGCTTCGCTCACCCCTCCACTTT
.	13	.	TRBV20-1	TRBJ2-3	CSARSVGTDTQYF	TGCAGTGCTAGATCCGTTGGCACAGATACGCAGTATTTT
many	16	TRBD2	TRBV7-2	TRBJ2-1	CASSLASGGGPYEQFF	TGTGCCAGCAGCTTAGCATCGGGGGGGGGCCCCTATGAGCAGTTCTTC
few	13	TRBD1	TRBV5-1	TRBJ1-2	CASSSQGSYGYTF	TGCGCCAGCAGCTCACAGGGGAGCTATGGCTACACCTTC
many	15	.	TRBV20-1	TRBJ2-1	CSAPTGGTANNEQFF	TGCAGTGCCCCGACGGGCGGGACCGCAAACAATGAGCAGTTCTTC
many	13	TRBD2	TRBV29-1	TRBJ2-7	CSVEGGGTYEQYF	TGCAGCGTTGAAGGGGGGGGGACTTACGAGCAGTACTTC
many	11	.	TRBV20-1	TRBJ2-7	CSARSDYEQYF	TGCAGTGCTAGGTCCGACTACGAGCAGTACTTC
many	15	TRBD1	TRBV5-1	TRBJ1-1	CASSEGQGASSRAFF	TGCGCCAGCAGCGAGGGACAGGGGGCGTCTAGTCGAGCTTTCTTT
many	15	.	TRBV6-2/TRBV6-3	TRBJ2-7	CASSYSEGRVYEQYF	TGTGCCAGCAGTTACTCCGAGGGGCGGGTTTACGAGCAGTACTTC
few	12	.	TRBV12-3/TRBV12-4	TRBJ2-2	CASSQNTGELFF	TGTGCCAGCAGCCAGAACACCGGGGAGCTGTTTTTT
many	15	.	TRBV5-1	TRBJ2-3	CASSIGPVLTDTQYF	TGCGCCAGCAGCATAGGACCCGTGCTCACAGATACGCAGTATTTT
few	16	.	TRBV12-3/TRBV12-4	TRBJ1-2	CASSFSPGLVGYGYTF	TGTGCCAGCAGTTTTTCGCCGGGACTCGTGGGGTATGGCTACACCTTC
medium-sized	16	.	TRBV20-1	TRBJ2-4	CSVTDGGATAKNIQYF	TGCAGTGTCACAGACGGGGGCGCGACGGCCAAAAACATTCAGTACTTC
many	15	TRBD1	TRBV6-4	TRBJ1-1	CASSDRGQSNTEAFF	TGTGCCAGCAGTGACAGGGGGCAGTCGAACACTGAAGCTTTCTTT
few	14	.	TRBV12-3/TRBV12-4	TRBJ1-5	CASSLDELPQPQHF	TGTGCCAGCAGTTTAGATGAGTTGCCTCAGCCCCAGCATTTT
.	13	.	TRBV12-3/TRBV12-4	TRBJ2-7	CANSLRATYEQYF	TGTGCCAACAGTTTACGCGCGACCTACGAGCAGTACTTC
many	15	TRBD2	TRBV5-1	TRBJ2-3	CASSLLAGTADTQYF	TGCGCCAGCAGCTTACTAGCGGGGACGGCAGATACGCAGTATTTT
many	15	.	TRBV7-9	TRBJ2-1	CASSPRGIAYNEQFF	TGTGCCAGCAGCCCACGCGGGATTGCCTACAATGAGCAGTTCTTC
.	13	TRBD2	TRBV12-3/TRBV12-4	TRBJ2-1	CASSAGRGDEQFF	TGTGCCAGCTCCGCGGGGAGGGGCGATGAGCAGTTCTTC
many	13	.	TRBV12-3/TRBV12-4	TRBJ2-1	CASSFQQYNEQFF	TGTGCCAGCAGTTTTCAGCAGTACAATGAGCAGTTCTTC